This paragraph reports one TCR beta chain. Its antigen is not identified. The table came from immunoSEQ multiplex PCR; TCRdb's copy has only in-frame clones and leaves some out. The repertoire consists of approximately 45,000 clones, with around nine tenths occurring once and the leading ten covering 1.1%. This sample was taken from a study of T cell responses to AZD1222 COVID-19 vaccine. Study outcomes and limitations: Donors, mostly white British, included more females; clonal diversity was possibly underestimated. Two AZD1222 doses significantly raised spike-specific TCR breadth and depth over controls. Nearly half of the spike-specific TCRs reportedly recognize variant regions that carry no mutations. There were repertoire samples only from the period after the peak T cell response.

The CDR3 extends over 11 amino acids. Germline V lookup: CDR1 MGHDK, CDR2 SYGVNS. V was cut by 7 bases and J by 9 bases, with 13 bases left in between. This sample comprised peripheral blood, obtained 28 days after the second AZD1222 dose. The chain links TRBV25-1 to TRBJ2-7; perhaps D is TRBD1 or TRBD2 (5 bases each). The sequence came from an adult who received the AZD1222 COVID-19 vaccine. The CDR3 coding sequence is TGTGCCAGCATCCTCAGGGACCGGCAGTACTTC. Amino acid sequence: CASILRDRQYF.